Shown below are 21 T cell receptor beta chains from a single sample sequenced in a study of CD8 T cells in Susac syndrome. Reverse transcription of about 0.45 to 1 ug RNA was performed with random hexamers. Via MiXCR, TCRdb re-called the immunoSEQ multiplex PCR reads, giving one row per CDR3 protein. This sample yields about 280,000 distinct CDR3 sequences, of which approximately 85% are seen a single time; approximately 0.11% belongs to the top ten. Sequencing was carried out using CD8+ T cells from PBMCs. These receptors all stem from a human donor with multiple sclerosis.

Here the CDR3 reads CASSVLAGGLYEQYF. The CDR3 DNA follows: TGTGCCAGCAGCGTTCTCGCGGGAGGGCTCTACGAGCAGTACTTC. This chain joins TRBV7-2 and TRBJ2-7; TRBD2 matches 9 bases. Germline V lookup: CDR1 SGHTA, CDR2 FQGNSA. V trimming: 5 bases; J trimming: 3 bases; junction bases outside the gene matches: 8. The CDR3 is 15 amino acids.

The rearrangement joins TRBV7-3 to TRBJ1-1, with a tentative D call TRBD1 (5 bases). Trimming pared 5 bases from V and 5 bases from J, leaving 12 bases between. Looked up from germline, CDR1 is SGHTA and CDR2 is FQGTGA. The CDR3 extends over 13 amino acids. This CDR3 is CASSAGLQTEAFF. DNA of the CDR3: TGTGCCAGCAGCGCGGGGCTGCAGACTGAAGCTTTCTTT.

The chain is built from TRBV2 and TRBJ1-5, with D unresolved. CDR1 is SNHLY and CDR2 is FYNNEI in the germline V gene. Trimming shortened V by 5 bases and J by 7 bases, and 9 bases separated the two germline ends. The CDR3 is 12 amino acids. CDR3 in DNA: TGTGCCAGCAGTACTACACCCCAGCCCCAGCATTTT. It is translated as CASSTTPQPQHF. Supplemented by reference TRBV2 and TRBJ1-5, the full variable domain reads EPEVTQTPSHQVTQMGQEVILRCVPISNHLYFYWYRQILGQKVEFLVSFYNNEISEKSEIFDDQFSVERPDGSNFTLKIRSTKLEDSAMYFCASSTTPQPQHFGDGTRLSIL.

A word on this clonotype: The junction does not match germline at one end; this may be a read error. The chain carries TRBV11-2 and TRBJ2-7; 8 positions agree with TRBD2. CDR3 length: 17 residues. The V gene's germline CDR1 is SGHAT and CDR2 FQNNGV. CDR3 in amino acids: CASSLWVRAGEFYEQYF. CDR3 nucleotides: TGCGCCAGCAGCTTATGGGTTCGAGCGGGGGAGTTTTACGAGCAGTACTTC.

This rearrangement joins TRBV7-9 to TRBJ1-2; no clear D. The CDR3 is made up of 15 amino acids. Per the germline V gene, CDR1 is SEHNR and CDR2 is FQNEAQ (reference sequence). Trimming cost V 5 bases and J 6 bases, with 19 bases left between them. The CDR3 sequence is CASSPGGGLVDGYTF. CDR3 in DNA: TGTGCCAGCAGCCCTGGCGGTGGATTGGTCGATGGCTACACCTTC.

The genes are TRBV10-3 and TRBJ1-2; D unclear. The CDR3 contains 13 residues. The germline V gene has CDR1 ENHRY and CDR2 SYGVKD. Deletions cut 5 bases from V and 7 bases from J, with 14 bases between. The CDR3 spells CAISRLGSGGYTF. The CDR3 coding sequence is TGTGCCATCAGTCGACTGGGAAGTGGTGGCTACACCTTC.

V and J are TRBV27 and TRBJ1-2, with 8 bases fitting TRBD1. Germline V gives CDR1 MNHEY, CDR2 SMNVEV (reference sequence). With 3 bases clipped from V and 4 bases from J, the junction kept 16 bases outside the gene matches. The CDR3 spans 18 residues. CDR3 DNA sequence: TGTGCCAGCAGTTTGCGTCTTGCCCGAAACAGGGGGTTCTATGGCTACACCTTC. Residues: CASSLRLARNRGFYGYTF.

J is TRBJ1-4 and V is TRBV20-1, with a weak D call TRBD1 (5 bases). V lost 3 bases to trimming and J lost 0 bases, with 5 bases between them. The CDR3 length is 13 residues. Germline CDR1 is DFQATT and CDR2 is SNEGSKA (reference sequence). CDR3: CSASRATNEKLFF. CDR3 in DNA: TGCAGTGCTAGCAGGGCAACTAATGAAAAACTGTTTTTT.

This clonotype is a singleton in its sample. The chain recombines TRBV30 with TRBJ1-5; D uncertain. Trimming stripped 1 base from V and 3 bases from J, with 10 bases between. In germline, CDR1 is GTSNPN, CDR2 SVGIG (reference sequence). The CDR3 covers 14 residues. The CDR3 nucleotides are TGTGCCTGGAGTGGGGAAAGCACCAATCAGCCCCAGCATTTT. It codes for CAWSGESTNQPQHF.

The chain employs TRBV6-1 and TRBJ1-1; perhaps TRBD1 as D (5 bases). The CDR3 length is 15 residues. V was shortened by 3 bases and J by 2 bases, with 13 bases between the two germline ends. Germline CDR1 MNHNS, CDR2 SASEGT. The CDR3 loop reads CASSDGGWLNTEAFF. As DNA, the CDR3 is TGTGCCAGCAGTGACGGGGGTTGGTTAAACACTGAAGCTTTCTTT.

J is TRBJ2-1 and V is TRBV7-8; TRBD2 matches 7 bases. Germline values: CDR1 SGHVS, CDR2 FQNEAQ. With 2 bases clipped from V and 7 bases from J, the junction kept 17 bases outside the gene matches. The CDR3 extends over 18 amino acids. CDR3 sequence: CASSLFSREAGALNEQFF. The CDR3 region has the DNA TGTGCCAGCAGCTTATTTTCCAGGGAGGCGGGAGCTTTGAATGAGCAGTTCTTC. The complete variable domain, with remaining parts taken from reference TRBV7-8 and TRBJ2-1, reads GAGVSQSPRYKVAKRGQDVALRCDPISGHVSLFWYQQALGQGPEFLTYFQNEAQLDKSGLPSDRFFAERPEGSVSTLKIQRTQQEDSAVYLCASSLFSREAGALNEQFFGPGTRLTVL.

The J gene is TRBJ2-1, the V gene TRBV6-5, with a possible D match to TRBD1 (6 bases). This CDR3 region has 17 residues. V lost 2 bases to trimming and J lost 4 bases, with 18 bases between them. Germline V gene lookup returns CDR1 MNHEY and CDR2 SVGAGI. CDR3 DNA: TGTGCCAGCAGTTACCCCCCTACCGGGACACCTTACAATGAGCAGTTCTTC. Its protein is CASSYPPTGTPYNEQFF.

The V gene is TRBV7-2, the J gene TRBJ2-2; D is perhaps TRBD1 or TRBD2 (6 bases each). Germline loops: CDR1 SGHTA, CDR2 FQGNSA. Between the trimmed V and J ends, which lost 6 bases and 1 base, there was a span of 12 bases. The CDR3 length is 15 residues. The CDR3 is CASRDGGQNTGELFF. For the CDR3, the DNA is TGTGCCAGCAGAGACGGGGGACAGAACACCGGGGAGCTGTTTTTT.

This chain joins TRBV3-1 and TRBJ2-1; 8 bases map to TRBD2. With 4 bases clipped from V and 5 bases from J, the junction kept 16 bases outside the gene matches. Germline assignment: CDR1 LGHDT and CDR2 YNNKEL (reference sequence). The CDR3 runs 18 residues. The CDR3 DNA is TGTGCCAGCAGCCTAAATAGGGATCGGGAGGGCCCGAACAATGAGCAGTTCTTC. Residues: CASSLNRDREGPNNEQFF.

The chain couples TRBV6-6 to TRBJ1-1; D is uncertain. The CDR3 totals 14 residues. V lost 0 bases and J 0 bases, leaving 5 bases between the germline ends. Germline loops: CDR1 MNHNY, CDR2 SVGAGI (reference sequence). The CDR3 loop reads CASSYSDVNTEAFF. CDR3 in DNA: TGTGCCAGCAGTTACTCGGACGTGAACACTGAAGCTTTCTTT.

The chain has TRBV28 and TRBJ2-7; 11 positions match TRBD2. The germline V gene encodes CDR1 MDHEN and CDR2 SYDVKM. V shed 6 bases, J shed 4 bases, and the junction held 8 bases outside the gene matches. The CDR3 sequence is 15 residues long. The CDR3 sequence: CASSWGTSGRYEQYF. The DNA of the CDR3 is TGTGCCAGCAGCTGGGGAACTAGCGGGAGATACGAGCAGTACTTC.

The chain carries TRBV21-1 and TRBJ1-5. TRBV21-1 is deemed a pseudogene. The CDR3 runs 15 residues. The CDR3 DNA reads TGTGCCAGCGGCGTTATCGGGGAGAGCAATCAGCCCCAGCATTTT. It encodes CASGVIGESNQPQHF.

This chain connects TRBV3-1 to TRBJ2-1, with TRBD2 matching 9 bases. V lost 3 bases and J lost 0; bases outside the gene matches: 3. Germline CDR1 reads LGHDT; CDR2 reads YNNKEL (reference sequence). This CDR3 is built from 16 residues. DNA of the CDR3: TGTGCCAGCAGCCACCGACTAGCGGCCTCCTACAATGAGCAGTTCTTC. Translation: CASSHRLAASYNEQFF.

The V and J genes are TRBV12-3 or TRBV12-4 and TRBJ2-3; D unclear. CDR3 size: 15 residues. The V end lost 3 bases, the J end lost 2 bases, and 12 bases lay between the germline ends. CDR3 nucleotide sequence: TGTGCCAGCAGTTTTAGGGCTCATACCACAGATACGCAGTATTTT. Its translation: CASSFRAHTTDTQYF.

This chain uses TRBV28 with TRBJ2-5; maybe TRBD2 (6 bases). The V end lost 10 bases, the J end lost 5 bases, and 26 bases lay between the germline ends. The CDR3 length is 16 residues. Germline V lookup: CDR1 MDHEN, CDR2 SYDVKM. This CDR3 reads CAIRGGETNRGETQYF. CDR3 in DNA: TGTGCCATCCGAGGAGGGGAAACCAACCGGGGGGAGACCCAGTACTTC.

V is TRBV12-3 or TRBV12-4 and J is TRBJ1-1, with D tentatively TRBD1 (6 bases). CDR3 size: 14 residues. V lost 7 bases and J lost 4, with 16 bases in between. The CDR3 DNA reads as TGTGCCAGCACCTCAGGGGCAGAGGGCACTGAAGCTTTCTTT. Protein product: CASTSGAEGTEAFF.